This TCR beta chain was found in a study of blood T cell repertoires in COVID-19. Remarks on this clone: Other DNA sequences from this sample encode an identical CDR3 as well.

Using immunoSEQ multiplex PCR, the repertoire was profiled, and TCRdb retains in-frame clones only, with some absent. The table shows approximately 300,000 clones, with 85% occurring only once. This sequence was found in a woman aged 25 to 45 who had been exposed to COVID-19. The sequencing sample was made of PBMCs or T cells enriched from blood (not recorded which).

The CDR3 coding sequence is TGTGCCAGCAGTCCGGGACAGGGACCCTCTGGAAACACCATATATTTT. Encoded protein: CASSPGQGPSGNTIYF. The J gene is TRBJ1-3, the V gene TRBV28; 9 bases are a match to TRBD1. The trim removed 5 bases at V and 0 bases at J, leaving 5 bases unmatched. CDR1 is MDHEN, CDR2 SYDVKM, per germline. This CDR3 comprises 16 residues.